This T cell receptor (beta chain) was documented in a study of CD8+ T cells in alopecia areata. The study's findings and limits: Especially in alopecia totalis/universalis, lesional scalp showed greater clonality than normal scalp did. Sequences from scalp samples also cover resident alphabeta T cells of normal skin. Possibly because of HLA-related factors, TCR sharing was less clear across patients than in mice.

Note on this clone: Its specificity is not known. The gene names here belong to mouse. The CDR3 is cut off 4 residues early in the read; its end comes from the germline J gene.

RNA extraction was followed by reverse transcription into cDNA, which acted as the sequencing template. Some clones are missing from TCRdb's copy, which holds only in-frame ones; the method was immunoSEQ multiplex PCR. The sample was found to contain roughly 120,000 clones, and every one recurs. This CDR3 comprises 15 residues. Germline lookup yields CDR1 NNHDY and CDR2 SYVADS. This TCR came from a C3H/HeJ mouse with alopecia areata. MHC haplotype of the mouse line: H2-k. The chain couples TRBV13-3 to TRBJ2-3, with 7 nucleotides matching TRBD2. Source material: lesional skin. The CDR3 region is CASSDTWGREETLYF. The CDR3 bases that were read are TGTGCCAGCAGTGATACCTGGGGGAGGGAAGAA.